These 27 T cell receptor beta chains originate from one sample sequenced in a study of Graves' ophthalmopathy and Graves' hyperthyroidism. Amplifying from RNA transcripts, the study obtained TCR beta CDR3 regions. First-round RT-PCR employed HTBI primers, with a second-round multiplex PCR after it. A single record per CDR3 protein comes from TCRdb applying MiXCR to the multiplex PCR reads. The sample contains some 250,000 distinct CDR3 sequences, approximately 42% of which appear only once. The sequenced material came from peripheral blood. Receptor source: an adult man with Graves' ophthalmopathy.

The gene calls are TRBV29-1 and TRBJ2-5, with D perhaps matching TRBD1 (6 bases). CDR3 length: 16 amino acids. Germline values: CDR1 SQVTM, CDR2 ANQGSEA. V was cut by 3 bases and J by 3 bases, with 20 bases left in between. The CDR3 region is CSVDHGGRDPEETQYF. The CDR3 region has the DNA TGCAGCGTTGACCATGGGGGCAGGGATCCGGAAGAGACCCAGTACTTC.

This clonotype showed up many times. The chain recombines TRBV25-1 with TRBJ2-7; D unclear. This CDR3 spans 14 amino acids. V shed 2 bases and J shed 3 bases, with 11 bases lying between them. Germline-derived CDR1 and CDR2 are MGHDK and SYGVNS. CDR3 coding DNA: TGTGCCAGCAGTGAAGCTGGGTCGGACTACGAGCAGTACTTC. It yields the protein CASSEAGSDYEQYF.

This clonotype has a single count. This chain connects TRBV5-1 to TRBJ1-1; D is undetermined. The CDR3 is made up of 12 amino acids. The V end was cut by 0 bases, the J end by 11 bases, with 11 bases between. From germline, CDR1 is SGHRS and CDR2 YFSETQ. CDR3 loop: CASSLAGRSAFF. The CDR3 region has the DNA TGCGCCAGCAGCTTGGCGGGGAGGAGCGCTTTCTTT.

The chain combines TRBV7-9 with TRBJ2-7; no clear D. Trimming removed 1 base from V and 5 bases from J, with 12 bases in between. The V gene's germline CDR1 is SEHNR and CDR2 FQNEAQ (reference sequence). The CDR3 runs 14 residues. The CDR3 bases are TGTGCCAGCAGCTTAGACTGGAACCTCGACGAGCAGTACTTC. Translation gives CASSLDWNLDEQYF.

This clonotype has a single count. The chain employs TRBV5-6 and TRBJ1-5, with D perhaps matching TRBD1 (5 bases). Per germline, CDR1 SGHDT and CDR2 YYEEEE. CDR3 length equals 15 residues. Trimming left V 3 bases short and J 2 bases short, with 12 bases between. The CDR3 DNA follows: TGTGCCAGCAGCTGGGGGGTCTCGCGCAATCAGCCCCAGCATTTT. It yields the protein CASSWGVSRNQPQHF.

The chain combines TRBV10-3 with TRBJ2-7; no clear D. The closer fit of TRBJ2-5 to the DNA end suggests the J call may be wrong. Per germline, CDR1 ENHRY and CDR2 SYGVKD. This CDR3 contains 13 residues. CDR3 region: CASSQGLRETQYF. The CDR3 nucleotides read TGTGCCAGCAGCCAAGGGCTGAGAGAGACCCAGTACTTC.

In the case of this clonotype: This CDR3 is missing its conserved last phenylalanine or tryptophan, likely due to a read error. The DNA is left out, because the CDR3 cannot be placed on it with certainty; the CDR3 is given as TCRdb lists it. This chain joins TRBV9 and TRBJ1-6. With termini counted, the CDR3 has 12 amino acids. Per germline, CDR1 SGDLS and CDR2 YYNGEE. The CDR3 here is CASSAPNSPLQI.

V and J are TRBV7-3 and TRBJ1-1, with TRBD1 matching over 7 bases. The CDR3 covers 17 residues. After removal of 5 bases from V and 10 bases from J, the junction contained 22 bases not matched to a gene. Looked up from germline, CDR1 is SGHTA and CDR2 is FQGTGA. The CDR3 sequence: CASSLEKAGTATGVAFF. The CDR3 region has the DNA TGTGCCAGCAGCCTCGAAAAGGCCGGGACAGCCACTGGGGTAGCTTTCTTT.

As concerns this clonotype: The germline gene is not matched at one end of the junction; a read error may be the cause. This rearrangement joins TRBV19 to TRBJ2-2, with TRBD2 as a possible D gene (5 bases). Germline CDR1 LNHDA, CDR2 SQIVND (reference sequence). The CDR3 covers 15 residues. The CDR3 here is CASSMKQFATGELLF. DNA for the CDR3: TGTGCCAGTAGTATGAAGCAGTTTGCCACCGGGGAGCTGCTTTTT.

This clonotype was detected a few times. The chain couples TRBV20-1 to TRBJ1-2; 7 bases fit TRBD1. J gave up 8 bases and V 4 bases, and 22 bases lay outside the gene matches. The CDR3 loop spans 17 amino acids. Germline values: CDR1 DFQATT, CDR2 SNEGSKA (reference sequence). CDR3 coding DNA: TGCAGTGCTAACCCTTTGCTCTTAATGACAGGGAGTGAAGGCTACACCTTC. Translating it yields CSANPLLLMTGSEGYTF.

This chain joins TRBV29-1 and TRBJ2-5; 7 bases are a match to TRBD1. The J segment lost 7 bases and the V segment lost 4 bases, leaving 6 bases of the junction unmatched. From germline, CDR1 is SQVTM and CDR2 ANQGSEA. The CDR3 contains 12 residues. In DNA form, the CDR3 reads TGCAGCGTTGGCCTCAGGACAGGGACCCAGTACTTC. As protein: CSVGLRTGTQYF.

The rearrangement links TRBV20-1 to TRBJ2-6; D is ambiguous. Germline assignment: CDR1 DFQATT and CDR2 SNEGSKA (reference sequence). The CDR3 sequence is 15 residues long. V dropped 1 base and J dropped 2 bases, with 9 bases sitting between them. CDR3 region: CSARGAATGANVLTF. CDR3 in DNA: TGCAGTGCTAGAGGTGCAGCAACTGGGGCCAACGTCCTGACTTTC.

This clonotype was observed a few times. V usage is TRBV12-3 or TRBV12-4 and J usage is TRBJ2-5; D unresolved. This CDR3 spans 13 amino acids. V was trimmed by 7 bases and J by 4 bases, leaving 13 bases between them. The DNA of the CDR3 is TGTGCCAGCACCACATCCGGCCGAGAGACCCAGTACTTC. Amino acids: CASTTSGRETQYF.

This clonotype was seen only a few times. The chain is built from TRBV12-3 or TRBV12-4 and TRBJ2-5; possibly TRBD2 for D (5 bases). The CDR3 has 15 amino acids. Trimming left V 6 bases short and J 1 base short, with 15 bases between. Here the CDR3 DNA reads TGTGCCAGCAGCCCTCCGGGGAGCGGCCAAGAGACCCAGTACTTC. Its translation is CASSPPGSGQETQYF.

The V and J genes are TRBV3-1 and TRBJ1-4, with TRBD1 identical over 9 bases. After removal of 1 base from V and 6 bases from J, the junction contained 0 bases not matched to a gene. Germline lookup yields CDR1 LGHDT and CDR2 YNNKEL (reference sequence). The CDR3 is 14 amino acids. CDR3 DNA sequence: TGTGCCAGCAGCCAAGGGACAGGGGATGAAAAACTGTTTTTT. It specifies CASSQGTGDEKLFF.

The chain joins TRBV24-1 to TRBJ1-2; 11 positions match TRBD1. The germline V gene encodes CDR1 KGHDR and CDR2 SFDVKD. V shed 6 bases and J 7 bases; nucleotides not matched to a gene: 3. The CDR3 is made up of 13 amino acids. The CDR3 nucleotides read TGTGCCACCAGTCCGGACAGGGGGCTTGGCTACACCTTC. Its translation is CATSPDRGLGYTF.

This clonotype has just a few counts. V is TRBV25-1 and J is TRBJ2-2; D remains unclear. The V gene lost 3 bases and the J gene lost 1 base, with 3 bases spanning the gap. Germline lookup yields CDR1 MGHDK and CDR2 SYGVNS. This CDR3 spans 13 amino acids. The CDR3 DNA is TGTGCCAGCAGTGATGGGAACACCGGGGAGCTGTTTTTT. This translates into CASSDGNTGELFF.

Points on this clonotype: A read error may be the cause here, since a much bigger clone is one base away. The CDR3 loop reads CASRLGQGLYGYTF. CDR3 coding DNA: TGTGCCAGCAGACTTGGACAGGGCTTGTATGGCTACACCTTC. The J gene is TRBJ1-2, the V gene TRBV2, with TRBD1 matching over 8 bases. Germline V lookup: CDR1 SNHLY, CDR2 FYNNEI. V lost 6 bases to trimming and J lost 5 bases; unmatched junction nucleotides: 8. The CDR3 runs 14 residues.

This sequence joins TRBV9 and TRBJ2-5; the D gene is possibly TRBD1 (6 bases). V lost 4 bases and J 3 bases, leaving 13 bases between the germline ends. The CDR3 has 14 residues. Germline lookup yields CDR1 SGDLS and CDR2 YYNGEE. CDR3 nucleotides: TGTGCCAGCAGCCAAACAGCAGGGGAAGAGACCCAGTACTTC. As protein: CASSQTAGEETQYF.

This clonotype was observed once. A read error is possible here, since a much larger clone lies one base away. The J gene is TRBJ2-7, the V gene TRBV25-1; no definite D call. The CDR3 consists of 14 residues. Trimming shortened V by 1 base and J by 3 bases, and 10 bases separated the two germline ends. Looked up from germline, CDR1 is MGHDK and CDR2 is SYGVNS. CDR3 residues: CASSEFAPGYEQYF. The CDR3 DNA is TGTGCCAGCAGTGAATTCGCACCAGGCTACGAGCAGTACTTC.

V and J are TRBV7-3 and TRBJ2-5; D is perhaps TRBD2 (5 bases). In germline, CDR1 is SGHTA, CDR2 FQGTGA. The CDR3 spans 15 residues. V was pared by 5 bases and J by 3 bases, with 16 bases between. This CDR3 is CASSPRGLTEETQYF. The CDR3 DNA follows: TGTGCCAGCAGCCCCCGCGGACTGACGGAAGAGACCCAGTACTTC.

This clonotype was found a few times. At one end the junction does not follow the germline gene, possibly because of a read error. The V and J genes are TRBV10-2 and TRBJ1-2; no reliable D call. Germline V CDR1 and CDR2: WSHSY, SAAADI. The CDR3 runs 14 residues. DNA for the CDR3: TGTGCCAGCAGTTACTCTTCGGACGGACGTAGCTACACCTTC. It codes for CASSYSSDGRSYTF.

This clonotype was found a few times. The chain recombines TRBV9 with TRBJ1-2; tentatively, D is TRBD1 (6 bases). Germline assignment: CDR1 SGDLS and CDR2 YYNGEE. V was shortened by 4 bases and J by 4 bases, with 17 bases between the two germline ends. This CDR3 is 15 amino acids long. The CDR3: CASSSLGGRGYGYTF. For the CDR3, the DNA is TGTGCCAGCAGCTCCTTAGGGGGACGGGGCTATGGCTACACCTTC.

The rearrangement uses TRBV10-3 and TRBJ1-2, with TRBD1 as a possible D gene (6 bases). CDR1 is ENHRY, CDR2 SYGVKD, per germline. CDR3 length equals 11 residues. V was trimmed by 11 bases and J by 7 bases, leaving 14 bases between them. The CDR3 nucleotides are TGTGCCGCCGGGGGGGCGGGTGGCTACACCTTC. It is translated as CAAGGAGGYTF.

The chain carries TRBV20-1 and TRBJ2-7; possible D gene TRBD1, 6 bases. V was cut by 6 bases and J by 1 base, with 10 bases left in between. Germline V gene data show CDR1 as DFQATT and CDR2 as SNEGSKA (reference sequence). The CDR3 has 12 amino acids. The CDR3 bases are TGCAGTGCCAGGGGCTTATCCTACGAGCAGTACTTC. Translated, it gives CSARGLSYEQYF.

This clonotype was found many times. This chain uses TRBV10-3 with TRBJ2-7, with TRBD1 matching over 7 bases. The CDR3 has 14 amino acids. The V and J ends lost 2 bases and 6 bases, in that order; junction bases with no gene match: 7. Germline V gene sequence: CDR1 ENHRY, CDR2 SYGVKD. The CDR3 DNA sequence: TGTGCCATCAGTGAGCGGACGACAGGGAGCGAGCAGTACTTC. Protein: CAISERTTGSEQYF.

The chain recombines TRBV10-3 with TRBJ2-5; 11 positions match TRBD2. The DNA end lines up better with TRBJ2-7; the J call may be wrong. Per germline, CDR1 ENHRY and CDR2 SYGVKD. The CDR3 totals 14 residues. The CDR3 region has the DNA TGTGCCATCAGTGAATCTAGCGGGGGGTACGAGCAGTACTTC. It specifies CAISESSGGYEQYF.